Shown below are 32 T cell receptor beta chains from a single sample sequenced in a study of cytomegalovirus exposure and HLA in healthy donors. Vbeta (60) and Jbeta (13) primers were used in the PCR. Some clones are missing from TCRdb's copy, which holds only in-frame ones; the method was immunoSEQ multiplex PCR. The table lists some 170,000 clones, roughly 80% of them singletons. Sample: PBMCs. The receptors come from a girl aged 2 to 9 in good health and CMV-seropositive.

The V call is TRBV5-1, the J call TRBJ2-3; 8 nucleotides agree with TRBD1. V trimming: 4 bases; J trimming: 0 bases; junction bases outside the gene matches: 7. The CDR3 is 16 amino acids. Per the germline V gene, CDR1 is SGHRS and CDR2 is YFSETQ. The CDR3 is CASSLTGVTSTDTQYF. The CDR3 DNA is TGCGCCAGCAGCCTGACAGGGGTAACTAGCACAGATACGCAGTATTTT.

Worth noting for this clone: A read error may account for a junction end that differs from germline. The chain links TRBV7-7 to TRBJ2-1, with 8 nucleotides matching TRBD2. The germline gives CDR1 SSHAT, CDR2 FNYEAQ (reference sequence). The CDR3 extends over 15 amino acids. The CDR3: CASSARLASSNEQFF. CDR3 DNA sequence: TGTGCTAGCAGCGCCCGACTAGCGAGCTCCAATGAGCAGTTCTTC.

The chain is built from TRBV15 and TRBJ2-3; D unclear. The germline gives CDR1 LNHNV, CDR2 YYDKDF (reference sequence). The CDR3 sequence is 17 residues long. V lost 0 bases and J lost 2, with 15 bases in between. CDR3 DNA: TGTGCCACCAGCAGAGATTTGGCCAGCCGACTCACAGATACGCAGTATTTT. Translated: CATSRDLASRLTDTQYF.

The rearrangement links TRBV7-9 to TRBJ2-3; D is perhaps TRBD1 (5 bases). V lost 5 bases and J 2 bases, leaving 20 bases between the germline ends. Germline lookup yields CDR1 SEHNR and CDR2 FQNEAQ (reference sequence). The CDR3 spans 17 residues. For the CDR3, the DNA is TGTGCCAGCAGCGCCCTGTCGGGTTTGGGGCACACAGATACGCAGTATTTT. This sequence encodes CASSALSGLGHTDTQYF.

The chain carries TRBV4-1 and TRBJ1-5; the match to TRBD1 covers 9 bases. This CDR3 is built from 17 residues. J lost 2 bases, V lost 5 bases, and 10 bases had no gene match. The germline CDR1 and CDR2 sequences are MGHRA and YSYEKL. CDR3 in DNA: TGCGCCAGCAGCATGGACAGGGGAGGGCTGCGCAATCAGCCCCAGCATTTT. Protein: CASSMDRGGLRNQPQHF.

The chain uses TRBV5-6 and TRBJ2-1; tentatively, D is TRBD2 (7 bases). Trimming removed 2 bases at V and 13 bases at J, with 13 bases between. The CDR3 extends over 12 amino acids. The germline gives CDR1 SGHDT, CDR2 YYEEEE. The CDR3 DNA follows: TGTGCCAGCAGCTTTGGACTAGGGGGACAGTTCTTC. Translating it yields CASSFGLGGQFF. The full variable domain, its missing parts supplied by reference TRBV5-6 and TRBJ2-1, is DAGVTQSPTHLIKTRGQQVTLRCSPKSGHDTVSWYQQALGQGPQFIFQYYEEEERQRGNFPDRFSGHQFPNYSSELNVNALLLGDSALYLCASSFGLGGQFFGPGTRLTVL.

As regards this clone: Other DNA sequences in this sample translate to the same CDR3. The rearrangement uses TRBV5-1 and TRBJ2-2; 10 nucleotides agree with TRBD2. V lost 4 bases, J lost 2 bases, and 5 bases stayed unmatched. Germline V gene data show CDR1 as SGHRS and CDR2 as YFSETQ. CDR3 length: 16 amino acids. CDR3 sequence: CASSPTSGANTGELFF. The CDR3 bases are TGCGCCAGCAGCCCAACTAGCGGGGCAAACACCGGGGAGCTGTTTTTT.

This sequence joins TRBV6-4 and TRBJ2-3; 8 positions match TRBD2. Germline lookup yields CDR1 MRHNA and CDR2 SNTAGT. V dropped 3 bases and J dropped 1; count of bases not matched to a gene: 3. The CDR3 is 15 residues long. The CDR3: CASSEETSGTDTQYF. The CDR3, as DNA: TGTGCCAGCAGTGAAGAGACTAGCGGCACAGATACGCAGTATTTT.

The chain couples TRBV19 to TRBJ1-5; D may be TRBD1 (6 bases). Germline values: CDR1 LNHDA, CDR2 SQIVND (reference sequence). The V end was cut by 7 bases, the J end by 5 bases, with 18 bases between. CDR3 length: 15 amino acids. CDR3 loop: CASTEQGHRHQPQHF. The DNA for the CDR3 is TGTGCCAGTACTGAACAGGGCCACCGTCATCAGCCCCAGCATTTT. The complete variable domain, with remaining parts taken from reference TRBV19 and TRBJ1-5, reads DGGITQSPKYLFRKEGQNVTLSCEQNLNHDAMYWYRQDPGQGLRLIYYSQIVNDFQKGDIAEGYSVSREKKESFPLTVTSAQKNPTAFYLCASTEQGHRHQPQHFGDGTRLSIL.

The genes are TRBV28 and TRBJ2-1, with 8 bases that match TRBD1. Trimming took 4 bases from V and 5 from J; bases not matched to a gene: 10. The V gene's germline CDR1 is MDHEN and CDR2 SYDVKM. This CDR3 has 16 residues. The CDR3 DNA is TGTGCCAGCAGTTCTACCAGGGGGCGCAGGGACAATGAGCAGTTCTTC. Its protein is CASSSTRGRRDNEQFF. The full variable domain, rest sourced from reference TRBV28 and TRBJ2-1, is DVKVTQSSRYLVKRTGEKVFLECVQDMDHENMFWYRQDPGLGLRLIYFSYDVKMKEKGDIPEGYSVSREKKERFSLILESASTNQTSMYLCASSSTRGRRDNEQFFGPGTRLTVL.

This sequence joins TRBV27 and TRBJ1-2; TRBD1 agrees at 10 bases. In germline, CDR1 is MNHEY, CDR2 SMNVEV (reference sequence). This CDR3 comprises 17 residues. With V trimmed by 5 bases and J by 7 bases, 16 bases remained unmatched. The CDR3 DNA follows: TGTGCCAGCAGTCTCCATGGGACAGGGGACGGCGCGGCTGGCTACACCTTC. This encodes CASSLHGTGDGAAGYTF.

The chain joins TRBV5-4 to TRBJ2-1; 7 nucleotides align to TRBD2. From germline, CDR1 is SGHNT and CDR2 YYREEE (reference sequence). Trimming removed 4 bases from V and 15 bases from J; junction bases left unmatched: 13. This CDR3 region has 13 residues. CDR3 region: CASSRQERGGLFF. DNA for the CDR3: TGTGCCAGCAGCCGCCAAGAGCGGGGAGGTTTGTTCTTC.

The chain recombines TRBV9 with TRBJ2-2, with 11 nucleotides matching TRBD1. Germline V gene data show CDR1 as SGDLS and CDR2 as YYNGEE. Unmatched junction bases numbered 2, after V lost 1 base and J lost 0 bases. CDR3 length: 17 amino acids. CDR3 sequence (DNA): TGTGCCAGCAGCGTAAGGACAGGGGGCTCGAACACCGGGGAGCTGTTTTTT. It encodes CASSVRTGGSNTGELFF.

The chain links TRBV7-8 to TRBJ2-3, with 7 bases that match TRBD1. From germline, CDR1 is SGHVS and CDR2 FQNEAQ. The CDR3 length is 13 residues. Trimming at V came to 8 bases and at J to 4 bases, leaving 6 bases not matched to a gene. The CDR3 spells CASCIGGSDTQYF. The CDR3 DNA follows: TGTGCCAGCTGCATAGGGGGCTCAGATACGCAGTATTTT.

The V and J genes are TRBV4-2 and TRBJ2-7, with D perhaps matching TRBD2 (5 bases). Deletions cut 0 bases from V and 0 bases from J, with 12 bases between. The length of the CDR3 is 16 residues. CDR1 is LGHNA and CDR2 is YNFKEQ in the germline V gene. The CDR3 region has the DNA TGTGCCAGCAGCCAAGAGGAGGCCACCCCCTCCTACGAGCAGTACTTC. This gives the protein CASSQEEATPSYEQYF.

The chain carries TRBV19 and TRBJ2-2; 10 bases fit TRBD2. The CDR3 is made up of 14 amino acids. With 8 bases clipped from V and 5 bases from J, the junction kept 5 bases outside the gene matches. Germline CDR1 LNHDA, CDR2 SQIVND (reference sequence). CDR3 region: CASSQREGTGELFF. CDR3 in DNA: TGTGCCAGTTCTCAGCGGGAGGGAACCGGGGAGCTGTTTTTT.

This CDR3 reads CAISEINGWGDTF. In DNA form, the CDR3 reads TGTGCCATCAGTGAAATAAACGGGTGGGGGGACACCTTC. The rearrangement uses TRBV10-3 and TRBJ1-2; TRBD1 is a possible D gene (5 bases). The germline V gene encodes CDR1 ENHRY and CDR2 SYGVKD. This CDR3 is built from 13 residues. The V gene lost 3 bases and the J gene lost 12 bases, with 17 bases spanning the gap.

V and J are TRBV2 and TRBJ2-2; 12 bases match TRBD2. Germline values: CDR1 SNHLY, CDR2 FYNNEI. The CDR3 has 16 amino acids. Unmatched junction bases numbered 7, after V lost 6 bases and J lost 5 bases. The CDR3 sequence is CASSSSSGRETGELFF. CDR3 in DNA: TGTGCCAGCAGCTCTTCTAGCGGGAGGGAAACCGGGGAGCTGTTTTTT.

The chain uses TRBV5-1 and TRBJ2-7; D is perhaps TRBD1 (6 bases). This CDR3 comprises 17 residues. Germline V lookup: CDR1 SGHRS, CDR2 YFSETQ. Trimming cost V 2 bases and J 2 bases, with 20 bases left between them. The CDR3 region is CASSFGNTGYTPYEQYF. As DNA, the CDR3 is TGCGCCAGCAGCTTCGGTAATACAGGGTACACCCCCTACGAGCAGTACTTC.

The chain uses TRBV30 and TRBJ2-1, with a possible D match to TRBD2 (6 bases). Deletions cut 0 bases from V and 6 bases from J, with 15 bases between. Germline V gene lookup returns CDR1 GTSNPN and CDR2 SVGIG (reference sequence). The CDR3 runs 15 residues. The CDR3 region is CAWSVLEGHSNEQFF. CDR3 DNA: TGTGCCTGGAGTGTCTTGGAGGGCCACAGCAATGAGCAGTTCTTC.

J is TRBJ1-5 and V is TRBV23-1, with 8 bases aligning to TRBD1. TRBV23-1 is flagged as an ORF with uncertain function. CDR3 length equals 16 residues. With 2 bases clipped from V and 3 bases from J, the junction kept 6 bases outside the gene matches. CDR3 sequence reads: CASSQGGQDSNQPQHF. The CDR3 bases are TGCGCCAGCAGTCAAGGGGGACAGGACTCCAATCAGCCCCAGCATTTT.

This clone was observed once. The rearrangement uses TRBV28 and TRBJ2-7, with 7 bases identical to TRBD1. The germline V gene encodes CDR1 MDHEN and CDR2 SYDVKM. The CDR3 is made up of 13 amino acids. Unmatched junction bases numbered 6, after V lost 7 bases and J lost 3 bases. The CDR3 sequence: CASKRDRVYEQYF. CDR3 DNA: TGTGCCAGCAAGAGAGACAGGGTCTACGAGCAGTACTTC.

The chain links TRBV7-9 to TRBJ1-5; D is uncertain. The germline gives CDR1 SEHNR, CDR2 FQNEAQ (reference sequence). The CDR3 runs to 14 residues. Trimming cost V 5 bases and J 0 bases, with 8 bases left between them. CDR3 amino acids: CASSTMSSNQPQHF. The CDR3 region has the DNA TGTGCCAGCAGCACCATGAGTAGCAATCAGCCCCAGCATTTT.

As to this clone: A read error may produce the germline difference seen at one junction end. Other nucleotide sequences in the sample specify the same CDR3. This chain links TRBV5-1 with TRBJ1-1; the D gene is possibly TRBD1 (5 bases). The germline V gene has CDR1 SGHRS and CDR2 YFSETQ. CDR3 length: 15 residues. The CDR3 bases are TGCGCCAGCAGCTCTGGCGGGGGTTCAGATGGTGAAGCCTTCTTT. Its translation: CASSSGGGSDGEAFF.

The chain couples TRBV5-1 to TRBJ2-1; a possible D gene is TRBD1 (6 bases). Trimming shortened V by 0 bases and J by 10 bases, and 17 bases separated the two germline ends. The V gene's germline CDR1 is SGHRS and CDR2 YFSETQ. The CDR3 extends over 15 amino acids. This CDR3 reads CASSLETGSIGEQFF. CDR3 nucleotides: TGCGCCAGCAGCTTGGAAACAGGGTCAATTGGAGAGCAGTTCTTC.

CDR3 bases: TGCGCCAGCAGCTCCCGGGACTACCTTCATATTGAGCAGTTCTTC. Translating it yields CASSSRDYLHIEQFF. The V gene is TRBV5-1, the J gene TRBJ2-1; TRBD2 matches at 7 bases. V shed 3 bases and J 9 bases; nucleotides not matched to a gene: 12. Germline assignment: CDR1 SGHRS and CDR2 YFSETQ. The CDR3 has 15 residues.

The chain combines TRBV30 with TRBJ2-7; 10 nucleotides align to TRBD2. Trimming removed 4 bases from V and 6 bases from J; junction bases left unmatched: 12. This CDR3 comprises 15 residues. Germline V CDR1 and CDR2: GTSNPN, SVGIG (reference sequence). The CDR3 here is CAWIEWTSGFREQYF. The CDR3 region has the DNA TGTGCCTGGATCGAATGGACTAGCGGTTTTCGCGAGCAGTACTTC.

The chain uses TRBV5-1 and TRBJ2-5; 7 bases agree with TRBD2. Germline CDR1 reads SGHRS; CDR2 reads YFSETQ. J lost 2 bases, V lost 3 bases, and 10 bases had no gene match. The CDR3 is made up of 16 amino acids. This chain's CDR3 is CASSWAGGTEQETQYF. For the CDR3, the DNA is TGCGCCAGCAGCTGGGCCGGGGGGACGGAACAAGAGACCCAGTACTTC.

Worth noting for this clone: The junction shows a germline mismatch at one end, possibly a read error. The CDR3 coding sequence is TGCGCCAGCAGCTTGGAAGTACAGGGGAACTATGGCTACCCCTTC. Translated: CASSLEVQGNYGYPF. The V call is TRBV5-1, the J call TRBJ1-2; 7 nucleotides line up with TRBD1. CDR3 length: 15 amino acids. Germline assignment: CDR1 SGHRS and CDR2 YFSETQ.

The chain combines TRBV9 with TRBJ2-1; the match to TRBD2 covers 9 bases. Germline CDR1 is SGDLS and CDR2 is YYNGEE. The CDR3 spans 16 residues. The ends lost 0 bases at V and 5 bases at J; junction bases unmatched: 6. In nucleotides, the CDR3 is TGTGCCAGCAGCGTAGATGGCGGGAGGGCCGACAATGAGCAGTTCTTC. Protein sequence: CASSVDGGRADNEQFF.

The rearrangement uses TRBV6-5 and TRBJ1-5, with D perhaps matching TRBD1 (5 bases). CDR1 and CDR2 from the germline V gene are MNHEY and SVGAGI. This CDR3 has 14 amino acids. Trimming left V 0 bases short and J 7 bases short, with 10 bases between. This chain's CDR3 is CASSYSRGRQPQHF. In DNA, the CDR3 is TGTGCCAGCAGTTACTCACGGGGGAGACAGCCCCAGCATTTT.

The V gene is TRBV7-9, the J gene TRBJ1-2; D is perhaps TRBD1 (5 bases). Trimming pared 5 bases from V and 6 bases from J, leaving 16 bases between. The CDR3 covers 14 residues. Germline values: CDR1 SEHNR, CDR2 FQNEAQ (reference sequence). CDR3 nucleotides: TGTGCCAGCAGCCCTCCTCAGGGAATAGATGGCTACACCTTC. It is translated as CASSPPQGIDGYTF.